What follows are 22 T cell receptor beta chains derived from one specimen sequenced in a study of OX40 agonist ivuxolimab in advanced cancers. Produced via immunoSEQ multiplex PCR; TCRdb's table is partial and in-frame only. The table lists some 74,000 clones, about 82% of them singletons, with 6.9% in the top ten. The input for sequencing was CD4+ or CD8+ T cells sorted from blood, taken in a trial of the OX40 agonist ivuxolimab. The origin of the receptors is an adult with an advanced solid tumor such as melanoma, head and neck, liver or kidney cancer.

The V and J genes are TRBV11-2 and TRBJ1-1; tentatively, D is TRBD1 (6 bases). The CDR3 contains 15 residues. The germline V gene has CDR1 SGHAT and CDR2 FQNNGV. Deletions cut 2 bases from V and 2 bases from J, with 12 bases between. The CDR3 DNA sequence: TGTGCCAGCAGCTTAACAGGGAGTAGAAACACTGAAGCTTTCTTT. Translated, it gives CASSLTGSRNTEAFF.

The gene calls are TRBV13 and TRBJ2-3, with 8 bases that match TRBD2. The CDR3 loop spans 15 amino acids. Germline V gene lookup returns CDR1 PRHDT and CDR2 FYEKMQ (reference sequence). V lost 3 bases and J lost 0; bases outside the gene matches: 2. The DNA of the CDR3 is TGTGCCAGCAGCTTCCTAGCGGGTAGCACAGATACGCAGTATTTT. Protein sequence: CASSFLAGSTDTQYF.

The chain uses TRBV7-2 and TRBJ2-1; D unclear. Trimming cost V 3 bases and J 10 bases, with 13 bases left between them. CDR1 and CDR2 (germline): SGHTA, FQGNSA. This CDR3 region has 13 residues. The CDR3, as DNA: TGTGCCAGCAGCTTCGGTTCCATCGAAGAGCAGTTCTTC. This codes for CASSFGSIEEQFF.

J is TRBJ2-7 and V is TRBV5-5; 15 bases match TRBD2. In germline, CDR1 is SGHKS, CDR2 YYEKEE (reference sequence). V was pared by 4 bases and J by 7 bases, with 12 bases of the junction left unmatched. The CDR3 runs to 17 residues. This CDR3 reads CASSSTGTSGGPGEQYF. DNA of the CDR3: TGTGCCAGCAGCAGTACCGGGACTAGCGGGGGGCCGGGGGAGCAGTACTTC.

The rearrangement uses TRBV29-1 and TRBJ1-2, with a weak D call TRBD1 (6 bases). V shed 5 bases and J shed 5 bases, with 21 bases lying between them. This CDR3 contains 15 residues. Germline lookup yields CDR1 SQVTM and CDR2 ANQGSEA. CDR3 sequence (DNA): TGCAGCGTTCCCCATTACCAGGGGTTTCAGTATGGCTACACCTTC. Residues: CSVPHYQGFQYGYTF.

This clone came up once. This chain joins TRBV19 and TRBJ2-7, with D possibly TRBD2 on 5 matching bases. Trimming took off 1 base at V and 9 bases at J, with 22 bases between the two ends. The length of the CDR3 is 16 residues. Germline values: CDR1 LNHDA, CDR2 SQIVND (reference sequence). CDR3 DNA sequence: TGTGCCAGTAGTATAGGGTTATTTGCCGGGATCCGTGGGCAGTACTTC. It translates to CASSIGLFAGIRGQYF.

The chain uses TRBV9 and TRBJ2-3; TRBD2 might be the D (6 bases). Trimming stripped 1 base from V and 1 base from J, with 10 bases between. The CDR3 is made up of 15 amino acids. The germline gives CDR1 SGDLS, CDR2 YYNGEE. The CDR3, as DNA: TGTGCCAGCAGCGTACTGACTAGTGGCACAGATACGCAGTATTTT. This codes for CASSVLTSGTDTQYF.

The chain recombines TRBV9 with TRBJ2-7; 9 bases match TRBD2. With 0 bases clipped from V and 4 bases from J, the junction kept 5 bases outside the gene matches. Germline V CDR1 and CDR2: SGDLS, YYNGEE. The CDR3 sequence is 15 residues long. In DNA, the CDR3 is TGTGCCAGCAGCGTAGGGATAGCGGGAGAATACGAGCAGTACTTC. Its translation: CASSVGIAGEYEQYF.

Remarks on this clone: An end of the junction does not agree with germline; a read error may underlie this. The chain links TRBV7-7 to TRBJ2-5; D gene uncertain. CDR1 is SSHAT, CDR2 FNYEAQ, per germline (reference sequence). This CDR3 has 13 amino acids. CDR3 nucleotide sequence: TGTGCTAGCAGCCCTTTTAACCAAGAGACCCAGTACTTC. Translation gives CASSPFNQETQYF.

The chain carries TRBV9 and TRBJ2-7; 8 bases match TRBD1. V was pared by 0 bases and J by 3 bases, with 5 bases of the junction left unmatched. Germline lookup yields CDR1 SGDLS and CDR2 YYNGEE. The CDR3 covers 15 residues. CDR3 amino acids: CASSVDWGTGYEQYF. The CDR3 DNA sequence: TGTGCCAGCAGCGTAGATTGGGGGACAGGCTACGAGCAGTACTTC.

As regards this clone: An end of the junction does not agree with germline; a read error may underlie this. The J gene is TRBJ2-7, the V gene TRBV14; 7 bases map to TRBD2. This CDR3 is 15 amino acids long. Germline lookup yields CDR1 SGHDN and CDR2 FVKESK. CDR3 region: CASSKEGGAANEQYF. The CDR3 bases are TGTGCCAGCAGCAAAGAGGGAGGGGCCGCGAACGAGCAGTACTTC.

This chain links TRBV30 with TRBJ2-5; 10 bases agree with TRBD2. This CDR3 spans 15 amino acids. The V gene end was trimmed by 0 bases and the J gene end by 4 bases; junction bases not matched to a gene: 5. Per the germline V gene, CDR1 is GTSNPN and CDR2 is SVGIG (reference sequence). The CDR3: CAWSVGTSGIETQYF. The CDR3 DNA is TGTGCCTGGAGTGTGGGTACTAGCGGGATAGAGACCCAGTACTTC. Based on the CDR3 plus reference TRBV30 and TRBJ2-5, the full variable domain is SQTIHQWPATLVQPVGSPLSLECTVEGTSNPNLYWYRQAAGRGLQLLFYSVGIGQISSEVPQNLSASRPQDRQFILSSKKLLLSDSGFYLCAWSVGTSGIETQYFGPGTRLLVL.

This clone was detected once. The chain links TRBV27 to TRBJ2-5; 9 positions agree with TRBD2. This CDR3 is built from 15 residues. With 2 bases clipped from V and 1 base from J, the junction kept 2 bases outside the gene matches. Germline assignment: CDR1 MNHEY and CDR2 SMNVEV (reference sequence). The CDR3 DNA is TGTGCCAGCAGTTTACTAGCGGGGCGCCAAGAGACCCAGTACTTC. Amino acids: CASSLLAGRQETQYF.

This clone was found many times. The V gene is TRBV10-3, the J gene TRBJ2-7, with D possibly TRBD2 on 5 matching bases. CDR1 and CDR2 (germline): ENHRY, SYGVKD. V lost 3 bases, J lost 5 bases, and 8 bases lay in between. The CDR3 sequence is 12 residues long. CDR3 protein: CAISDLGDEQYF. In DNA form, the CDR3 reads TGTGCCATCAGTGATCTCGGGGACGAGCAGTACTTC.

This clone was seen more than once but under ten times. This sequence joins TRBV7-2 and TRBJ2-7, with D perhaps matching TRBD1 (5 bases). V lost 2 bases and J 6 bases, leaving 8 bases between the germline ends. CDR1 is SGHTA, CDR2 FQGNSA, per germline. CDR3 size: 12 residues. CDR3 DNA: TGTGCCAGCAGCTTAATAGGGGTCGAGCAGTACTTC. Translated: CASSLIGVEQYF.

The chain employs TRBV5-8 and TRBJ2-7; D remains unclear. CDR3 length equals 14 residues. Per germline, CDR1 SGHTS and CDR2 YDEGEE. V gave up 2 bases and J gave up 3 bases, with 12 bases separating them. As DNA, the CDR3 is TGTGCCAGCAGCTTCGGCCAGTATATCTACGAGCAGTACTTC. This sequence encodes CASSFGQYIYEQYF.

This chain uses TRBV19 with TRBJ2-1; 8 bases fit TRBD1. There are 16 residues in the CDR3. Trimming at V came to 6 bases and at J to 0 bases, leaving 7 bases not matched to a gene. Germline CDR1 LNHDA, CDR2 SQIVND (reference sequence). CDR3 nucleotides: TGTGCCAGTAGGTCGGCAGGGGGCCCCTCCTACAATGAGCAGTTCTTC. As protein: CASRSAGGPSYNEQFF. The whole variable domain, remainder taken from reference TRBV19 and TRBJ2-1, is DGGITQSPKYLFRKEGQNVTLSCEQNLNHDAMYWYRQDPGQGLRLIYYSQIVNDFQKGDIAEGYSVSREKKESFPLTVTSAQKNPTAFYLCASRSAGGPSYNEQFFGPGTRLTVL.

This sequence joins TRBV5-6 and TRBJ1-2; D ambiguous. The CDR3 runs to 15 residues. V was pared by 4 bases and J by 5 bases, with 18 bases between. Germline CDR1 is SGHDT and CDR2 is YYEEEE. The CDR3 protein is CASSTSPLTPYGYTF. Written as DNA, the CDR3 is TGTGCCAGCAGCACCTCTCCTTTGACACCTTATGGCTACACCTTC.

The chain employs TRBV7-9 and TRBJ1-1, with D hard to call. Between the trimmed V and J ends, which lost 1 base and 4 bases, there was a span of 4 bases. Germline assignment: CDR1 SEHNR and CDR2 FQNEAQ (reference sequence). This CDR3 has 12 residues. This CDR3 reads CASSLVVTEAFF. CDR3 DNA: TGTGCCAGCAGCTTAGTAGTCACTGAAGCTTTCTTT.

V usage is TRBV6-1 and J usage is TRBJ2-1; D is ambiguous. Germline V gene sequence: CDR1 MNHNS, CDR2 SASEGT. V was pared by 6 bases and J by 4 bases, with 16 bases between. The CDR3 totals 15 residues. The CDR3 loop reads CASRESRQVYNEQFF. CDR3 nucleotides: TGTGCCAGCAGAGAAAGCAGGCAGGTTTACAATGAGCAGTTCTTC.

The CDR3 DNA reads as TGTGCCAGCAGTGACCACAATACATACGAGCAGTACTTC. Its translation is CASSDHNTYEQYF. V is TRBV6-5 and J is TRBJ2-7, with D hard to call. The CDR3 contains 13 residues. Germline CDR1 and CDR2: MNHEY and SVGAGI. The germline V and J ends were trimmed by 5 bases and 4 bases, with 12 bases remaining between them.

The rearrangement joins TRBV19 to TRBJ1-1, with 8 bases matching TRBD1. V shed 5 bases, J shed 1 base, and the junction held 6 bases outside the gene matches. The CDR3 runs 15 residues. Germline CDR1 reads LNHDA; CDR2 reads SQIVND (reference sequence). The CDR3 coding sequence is TGTGCCAGTAGTCCCCAAGGACAGGGGAACACTGAAGCTTTCTTT. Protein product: CASSPQGQGNTEAFF.